This TCR beta chain was sequenced for a study of shared clonotypes between healthy human individuals. This CDR3 comprises 15 residues. V lost 8 bases to trimming and J lost 7 bases; unmatched junction nucleotides: 16. The germline V gene has CDR1 ENHRY and CDR2 SYGVKD. The repertoire was sequenced with immunoSEQ multiplex PCR; TCRdb's copy has only in-frame clones and lacks some. This sample has millions of clones, with around 94% found just once. This clonotype originated in a man between 18 and 29 years old in good health. V is TRBV10-3 and J is TRBJ1-2; TRBD1 agrees at 7 bases. Sequenced input: naive CD4+ T cells sorted from blood. Subset: CD45RA+ positively selected. The CDR3 DNA reads TGTGCCATCTCCCAGGGGGGGGAAAGAGGAGGTGGCTACACCTTC. Its translation: CAISQGGERGGGYTF.